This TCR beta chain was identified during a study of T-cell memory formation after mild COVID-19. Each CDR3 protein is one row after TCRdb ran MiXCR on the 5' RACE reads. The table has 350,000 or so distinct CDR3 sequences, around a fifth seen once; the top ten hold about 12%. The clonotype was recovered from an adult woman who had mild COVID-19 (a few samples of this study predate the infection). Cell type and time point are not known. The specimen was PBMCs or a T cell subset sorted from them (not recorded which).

CDR3 DNA: TGCGCCAGCAGCCAAGATCGGGCTAGCGGGAGTGCAGATACGCAGTATTTT. Protein: CASSQDRASGSADTQYF. The V call is TRBV4-3, the J call TRBJ2-3; 10 bases agree with TRBD2. V shed 0 bases, J shed 4 bases, and the junction held 7 bases outside the gene matches. Germline CDR1 LGHNA, CDR2 YSLEER. CDR3 length equals 17 residues.